This T cell receptor beta chain is drawn from a study of CD8 T cells in ankylosing spondylitis. In making TCR beta libraries, quantitative 5'-RACE with molecular barcodes was used. MiXCR, run by TCRdb on the 5' RACE reads, gives a single entry per CDR3 protein. In the table there are just over 150,000 distinct CDR3 sequences, 15% to 20% of which are singletons. Germline V lookup: CDR1 DFQATT, CDR2 SNEGSKA (reference sequence). Trimming cost V 0 bases and J 4 bases; bases outside gene matches: 4. The CDR3 runs 14 residues. This clonotype was found many times. This rearrangement joins TRBV20-1 to TRBJ2-3, with 7 bases that match TRBD2. The sequencing input was blood, either unsorted or a sorted T cell fraction (not recorded which). The receptor was derived from a male donor with ankylosing spondylitis or in good health (not recorded which). CDR3 sequence reads: CSAREPLAADTQYF. The CDR3 DNA follows: TGCAGTGCTAGAGAACCGCTAGCGGCAGATACGCAGTATTTT.